These 30 T cell receptor beta chains came from one sample sequenced in a study of regulatory T cells in long-lasting Graves disease. Arm-PCR of CDR3 regions with iRepertoire HTBI primers generated TCR beta libraries. TCRdb passed the multiplex PCR reads through MiXCR, listing each CDR3 protein once. Of about 470,000 distinct CDR3 sequences in the sample, roughly 21% are singletons; the top ten hold about 6.6%. Specified time point: persistent/refractory GD, antithyroid drugs over 5 years with positive TRAb. From PBMCs, RNA was extracted and then used to make the TCR library. Material: peripheral blood mononuclear cells (PBMCs), obtained when the disease was refractory, from a patient treated with antithyroid drugs. The receptors derive from a female donor with Graves disease.

The chain couples TRBV27 to TRBJ2-2; D is ambiguous. Germline CDR1 reads MNHEY; CDR2 reads SMNVEV (reference sequence). There are 12 residues in the CDR3. The V end lost 3 bases, the J end lost 7 bases, and 6 bases lay between the germline ends. The CDR3: CASSFYGGELFF. The CDR3 nucleotides are TGTGCCAGCAGTTTCTACGGCGGGGAGCTGTTTTTT.

This clonotype has ten or more counts. This chain connects TRBV6-2 or TRBV6-3 to TRBJ2-7, with 8 bases matching TRBD1. The CDR3 has 14 residues. Germline V CDR1 and CDR2: MNHEY, SVGEGT. Germline trimming cut 0 bases from V and 3 bases from J; bases unmatched to any gene: 1. The CDR3 loop is CASSYSGTGYEQYF. The CDR3 region has the DNA TGTGCCAGCAGTTACTCCGGGACAGGCTACGAGCAGTACTTC.

This clonotype was observed many times. The gene calls are TRBV2 and TRBJ1-6; D not resolved. V shed 1 base and J shed 12 bases, with 7 bases lying between them. The length of the CDR3 is 12 residues. Germline V gives CDR1 SNHLY, CDR2 FYNNEI. The CDR3 loop is CASSEEWLPLHF. In DNA form, the CDR3 reads TGTGCCAGCAGTGAAGAGTGGCTACCCCTCCACTTT.

This clonotype came up a few times. V is TRBV9 and J is TRBJ2-7; 9 bases are a match to TRBD1. Germline trimming cut 4 bases from V and 5 bases from J; bases unmatched to any gene: 10. The CDR3 has 15 amino acids. Germline V gene sequence: CDR1 SGDLS, CDR2 YYNGEE. Here the CDR3 DNA reads TGTGCCAGCAGCCCTATGATAGGGACAGGGAACGAGCAGTACTTC. Protein product: CASSPMIGTGNEQYF. The full variable domain, its missing parts supplied by reference TRBV9 and TRBJ2-7, is DSGVTQTPKHLITATGQRVTLRCSPRSGDLSVYWYQQSLDQGLQFLIQYYNGEERAKGNILERFSAQQFPDLHSELNLSSLELGDSALYFCASSPMIGTGNEQYFGPGTRLTVT.

In this sample, this clonotype turned up many times. The genes are TRBV28 and TRBJ1-6, with 11 bases matching TRBD1. The V gene end was trimmed by 5 bases and the J gene end by 7 bases; junction bases not matched to a gene: 13. CDR3 length: 18 amino acids. The V gene's germline CDR1 is MDHEN and CDR2 SYDVKM. This CDR3 is CASSGTWLGQGANSPLHF. CDR3 nucleotides: TGTGCCAGCAGTGGAACCTGGCTCGGACAGGGGGCGAATTCACCCCTCCACTTT.

This clonotype has a handful of counts. The rearrangement links TRBV4-1 to TRBJ2-7; D is possibly TRBD2 (6 bases). V was cut by 5 bases and J by 3 bases, with 11 bases left in between. Per germline, CDR1 MGHRA and CDR2 YSYEKL. CDR3 length: 13 residues. CDR3 nucleotides: TGCGCCAGCAGCAAGGAGGGCGACTACGAGCAGTACTTC. This encodes CASSKEGDYEQYF.

A word on this clonotype: At one of its ends the junction is not consistent with the germline gene, which may arise from a read error. This chain links TRBV27 with TRBJ1-6; perhaps TRBD1 as D (5 bases). This CDR3 region has 15 residues. CDR1 and CDR2 from the germline V gene are MNHEY and SMNVEV (reference sequence). This CDR3 is CASSLRAWGNSPLRF. The CDR3 nucleotides read TGTGCCAGCAGTTTAAGGGCGTGGGGGAATTCACCCCTCCGCTTT.

This clonotype was counted many times. V is TRBV11-1 and J is TRBJ2-4, with a tentative D call TRBD1 (6 bases). Germline-derived CDR1 and CDR2 are SGHAT and FQDESV (reference sequence). The V and J ends lost 6 bases and 2 bases respectively, with 8 bases between them. CDR3 length: 13 residues. The chain's CDR3 is CASSDRTKNIQYF. CDR3 nucleotides: TGTGCCAGCAGTGACAGGACCAAAAACATTCAGTACTTC.

CDR3 nucleotide sequence: TGTGCCAGCAGTTTAGCGCATAGGGCTGTCAACATTCAGTACTTC. Translation gives CASSLAHRAVNIQYF. This chain links TRBV12-3 or TRBV12-4 with TRBJ2-4; D gene ambiguous. The CDR3 sequence is 15 residues long. Trimming shortened V by 0 bases and J by 7 bases, and 13 bases separated the two germline ends.

The sample holds many counts of this clonotype. The gene calls are TRBV5-1 and TRBJ1-1; D perhaps matches TRBD1 (6 bases). Germline CDR1 is SGHRS and CDR2 is YFSETQ. Trimming took off 0 bases at V and 0 bases at J, with 12 bases between the two ends. CDR3 size: 16 residues. The CDR3 DNA sequence: TGCGCCAGCAGCTTGGATGGACAGTACATGAACACTGAAGCTTTCTTT. It encodes CASSLDGQYMNTEAFF.

As regards this clonotype: A read error may explain this, as a much larger clone is one base away. V usage is TRBV11-2 and J usage is TRBJ1-6; no reliable D call. CDR1 SGHAT and CDR2 FQNNGV come from the germline V gene. CDR3 length equals 17 residues. The CDR3 nucleotides read TGTGCCAGCAGCTTTGGCAGTTTGAGCTCCTATAATTTACCCCTCCACTTT. This sequence encodes CASSFGSLSSYNLPLHF.

This clonotype appeared a few times. The chain uses TRBV11-3 and TRBJ2-2; D gene unclear. Germline lookup yields CDR1 SGHNT and CDR2 YENEEA. The CDR3 has 15 residues. Deletions cut 5 bases from V and 9 bases from J, with 19 bases between. DNA for the CDR3: TGTGCCAGCAGCCCTGCACAAGGTGATAGCCGGGAGCTGTTTTTT. This translates into CASSPAQGDSRELFF.

The CDR3 region is CASSFRDSNSPLHF. In nucleotides, the CDR3 is TGTGCCAGCAGCTTCCGGGACTCTAATTCACCCCTCCACTTT. V and J are TRBV13 and TRBJ1-6; D might be TRBD1 (5 bases). Trimming took 3 bases from V and 6 from J, leaving 9 bases between them. Germline CDR1 is PRHDT and CDR2 is FYEKMQ (reference sequence). This CDR3 has 14 residues.

This clonotype has only a few counts. V is TRBV20-1 and J is TRBJ2-7; D perhaps matches TRBD2 (5 bases). Germline CDR1 and CDR2: DFQATT and SNEGSKA (reference sequence). The CDR3 length is 17 residues. The germline V and J ends were trimmed by 0 bases and 2 bases, with 20 bases remaining between them. The CDR3 region is CSARDLLSGSEPYEQYF. In DNA, the CDR3 is TGCAGTGCTAGAGATCTTTTATCGGGGTCGGAACCCTACGAGCAGTACTTC.

The genes are TRBV10-3 and TRBJ2-7, with 7 bases aligning to TRBD1. The V segment lost 0 bases and the J segment 7 bases; nucleotides outside the gene matches: 6. Germline lookup yields CDR1 ENHRY and CDR2 SYGVKD. CDR3 size: 14 residues. The CDR3 protein is CAISESLTGLEQYF. Here the CDR3 DNA reads TGTGCCATCAGTGAGTCGCTGACAGGGCTTGAGCAGTACTTC.

This clonotype was found once. The gene calls are TRBV12-3 or TRBV12-4 and TRBJ2-3; D might be TRBD2 (6 bases). V was shortened by 7 bases and J by 5 bases, with 13 bases between the two germline ends. The CDR3 consists of 13 residues. CDR3 loop: CASTGSVGDTQYF. CDR3 in DNA: TGTGCCAGCACCGGGAGTGTGGGAGATACGCAGTATTTT.

The chain is built from TRBV28 and TRBJ2-1, with 7 bases that match TRBD2. V lost 6 bases to trimming and J lost 2 bases; unmatched junction nucleotides: 7. The CDR3 has 15 residues. In germline, CDR1 is MDHEN, CDR2 SYDVKM. CDR3 amino acids: CASSLRDYPYNEQFF. For the CDR3, the DNA is TGTGCCAGCAGCTTAAGGGACTACCCCTACAATGAGCAGTTCTTC.

This clonotype was detected only once. The chain links TRBV18 to TRBJ1-1; D call uncertain. The V gene's germline CDR1 is KGHSH and CDR2 LQKENI. This CDR3 region has 13 residues. V gave up 5 bases and J gave up 4 bases, with 11 bases separating them. The DNA for the CDR3 is TGTGCCAGCTCATCTTCACCGGGCACTGAAGCTTTCTTT. This sequence encodes CASSSSPGTEAFF. The variable domain in full, completed from reference TRBV18 and TRBJ1-1, reads NAGVMQNPRHLVRRRGQEARLRCSPMKGHSHVYWYRQLPEEGLKFMVYLQKENIIDESGMPKERFSAEFPKEGPSILRIQQVVRGDSAAYFCASSSSPGTEAFFGQGTRLTVV.

Remarks on this clonotype: A junction boundary mismatches the germline segment, possibly from a read error. The rearrangement uses TRBV15 and TRBJ1-6; D unresolved. The germline V gene encodes CDR1 LNHNV and CDR2 YYDKDF (reference sequence). This CDR3 comprises 15 residues. The chain's CDR3 is CATGSGGTYSSPLHF. CDR3 bases: TGTGCCACGGGGAGCGGAGGCACATATAGTTCACCCCTCCACTTT.

The rearrangement uses TRBV28 and TRBJ2-7; 8 bases are a match to TRBD2. The junction had 8 bases not matched to a gene; V was cut back by 5 bases and J by 2 bases. The CDR3 contains 15 residues. The V gene's germline CDR1 is MDHEN and CDR2 SYDVKM. In DNA, the CDR3 is TGTGCCAGCAGTATCTCGGGGGGGAGCCCCTACGAGCAGTACTTC. Its protein is CASSISGGSPYEQYF.

Of note for this clonotype: A much larger clone differs by one base, so this may be a read error. The chain links TRBV7-6 to TRBJ2-7; TRBD2 matches 12 bases. CDR1 and CDR2 (germline): SGHVS, FNYEAQ. The CDR3 length is 15 residues. The DNA for the CDR3 is TGTGCCAGCAGCGACCGGACTAGCGGGGCCTACGGGCAGTACTTC. Its protein is CASSDRTSGAYGQYF.

This clonotype was found a few times. V and J are TRBV20-1 and TRBJ2-7; D remains ambiguous. In germline, CDR1 is DFQATT, CDR2 SNEGSKA (reference sequence). V lost 3 bases and J 2 bases, leaving 11 bases between the germline ends. The CDR3 has 13 amino acids. CDR3 loop: CSASSGPAYEQYF. The CDR3 bases are TGCAGTGCTAGTTCCGGGCCCGCCTACGAGCAGTACTTC.

This sequence joins TRBV6-2 or TRBV6-3 and TRBJ2-1; D ambiguous. The CDR3 length is 13 residues. V lost 0 bases to trimming and J lost 9 bases, with 9 bases between them. CDR1 is MNHEY, CDR2 SVGEGT, per germline. The CDR3 reads CASSYSPSGEQFF. The CDR3, as DNA: TGTGCCAGCAGTTACTCTCCCTCTGGTGAGCAGTTCTTC.

The J gene is TRBJ2-2, the V gene TRBV4-1, with TRBD1 identical over 12 bases. Per germline, CDR1 MGHRA and CDR2 YSYEKL. The CDR3 loop spans 20 amino acids. After removal of 0 bases from V and 5 bases from J, the junction contained 13 bases not matched to a gene. CDR3 protein: CASSQEWDRGRWDETGELFF. The CDR3 region has the DNA TGCGCCAGCAGCCAAGAGTGGGACAGGGGGCGTTGGGATGAGACCGGGGAGCTGTTTTTT.

CDR3 sequence: CAISVKGGPGYNEQFF. The CDR3 DNA reads as TGTGCCATCAGTGTGAAGGGGGGACCTGGCTACAATGAGCAGTTCTTC. The chain has TRBV10-3 and TRBJ2-5; D possibly uses TRBD1 or TRBD2 (6 bases each). The J call may be mistaken, given a closer DNA end match to TRBJ2-1. The CDR3 runs 16 residues. Germline CDR1 reads ENHRY; CDR2 reads SYGVKD.

Many counts were recorded for this clonotype. The gene calls are TRBV2 and TRBJ1-2, with D unresolved. V lost 7 bases and J 0 bases, leaving 9 bases between the germline ends. This CDR3 contains 13 residues. In germline, CDR1 is SNHLY, CDR2 FYNNEI. CDR3 nucleotide sequence: TGTGCCAGCAAGGCCCTAGCTAACTATGGCTACACCTTC. The encoded protein is CASKALANYGYTF.

This clonotype was recorded many times. V usage is TRBV27 and J usage is TRBJ1-2; D might be TRBD1 (6 bases). The CDR3 extends over 14 amino acids. Germline CDR1 MNHEY, CDR2 SMNVEV (reference sequence). V gave up 8 bases and J gave up 4 bases, with 17 bases separating them. CDR3: CASGKGEGGYGYTF. The CDR3 nucleotides read TGTGCCAGCGGAAAGGGGGAAGGGGGCTATGGCTACACCTTC.

The sample holds one count of this clonotype. The V call is TRBV5-1, the J call TRBJ1-4; no definite D call. CDR1 SGHRS and CDR2 YFSETQ come from the germline V gene. Deletions cut 4 bases from V and 5 bases from J, with 9 bases between. This CDR3 comprises 13 residues. The CDR3 bases are TGCGCCAGCAGCACAAGGACGAATGAAAAACTGTTTTTT. It is translated as CASSTRTNEKLFF.

This clonotype was counted at least ten times. The chain has TRBV12-3 or TRBV12-4 and TRBJ1-2; 8 bases match TRBD1. J lost 4 bases, V lost 5 bases, and 9 bases had no gene match. The CDR3 has 15 residues. In nucleotides, the CDR3 is TGTGCCAGCAGTATGAGTCCAGGGGGCTTCTATGGCTACACCTTC. It codes for CASSMSPGGFYGYTF.

At least ten counts were recorded for this clonotype. This chain uses TRBV28 with TRBJ2-5; D gene ambiguous. The CDR3 is made up of 15 amino acids. V was clipped by 5 bases and J by 5 bases, with 18 bases between them. From germline, CDR1 is MDHEN and CDR2 SYDVKM. In DNA, the CDR3 is TGTGCCAGCAGTCGCGAGCTAGTGACCCGGGAGACCCAGTACTTC. Its translation is CASSRELVTRETQYF.